A selection of T cell receptor beta chains follows, all from one sample in a study of cytomegalovirus exposure and HLA in healthy donors. Repertoires were generated with immunoSEQ multiplex PCR, while TCRdb's copy carries only in-frame clones and drops some. This table holds about 130,000 clones, 85% to 90% found once. The sequencing input was PBMCs. The source of these receptors is a young woman in good health and CMV-seronegative. CDR3s include the opening cysteine and the closing phenylalanine or tryptophan. Each record gives: D gene, J gene, V gene, clone size, CDR3 protein, CDR3 DNA. A D gene is named only where the DNA matches it firmly. For some rows the clone size is stated as once, few or many, or as a class when expanded; others skip it.

>TRBD2|TRBJ2-3|TRBV11-3|-
CASSLGTRGTSGIYTQYF
TGTGCCAGCAGCTTAGGAACCCGAGGGACTAGCGGGATCTATACGCAGTATTTT
>-|TRBJ1-4|TRBV11-2|-
CASSRGISATNEKLFF
TGTGCCAGCAGCCGAGGGATCAGTGCAACTAATGAAAAACTGTTTTTT
>TRBD2|TRBJ2-1|TRBV9|-
CASSVLGGGDNEQFF
TGTGCCAGCAGCGTACTTGGCGGGGGGGACAATGAGCAGTTCTTC
>-|TRBJ2-7|TRBV6-6|few
CASRGSFTSEQYF
TGTGCCAGCCGCGGAAGCTTCACGAGCGAGCAGTACTTC
>TRBD1|TRBJ1-4|TRBV9|-
CASSVGNRGAEKLFF
TGTGCCAGCAGCGTAGGAAACAGGGGAGCGGAAAAACTGTTTTTT
>TRBD2|TRBJ2-7|TRBV5-1|-
CASSLGLAGASEQYF
TGCGCCAGCAGCTTGGGCCTAGCGGGGGCTAGCGAGCAGTACTTC
>TRBD1|TRBJ1-6|TRBV15|-
CATSIGQGVIQGSLHF
TGTGCCACCAGCATTGGGCAGGGGGTGATCCAAGGATCCCTCCACTTT
>-|TRBJ1-2|TRBV5-6|-
CASSLVGRGDYGYTF
TGTGCCAGCAGCTTGGTAGGCAGGGGAGACTATGGCTACACCTTC
>TRBD1|TRBJ2-3|TRBV18|-
CASSPQGVTSTDTQYF
TGTGCCAGCTCACCGCAGGGGGTTACTAGCACAGATACGCAGTATTTT
>-|TRBJ2-5|TRBV19|-
CASSIWGEKTQYF
TGTGCCAGTAGTATTTGGGGGGAGAAGACCCAGTACTTC
>TRBD1|TRBJ1-1|TRBV2|once
CASSSTGRNTEAFF
TGTGCCAGCTCTTCGACAGGGCGGAACACTGAAGCTTTCTTT
>TRBD1|TRBJ2-4|TRBV4-1|-
CASSQEDRGGNIQYF
TGCGCCAGCAGCCAAGAGGACAGGGGAGGGAACATTCAGTACTTC
>TRBD1|TRBJ1-4|TRBV6-5|once
CASRIAGGNEKLFF
TGTGCCAGCCGAATCGCAGGGGGGAACGAAAAACTGTTTTTT
>TRBD1|TRBJ2-2|TRBV5-1|-
CASSLNRGSTGELFF
TGCGCCAGCAGCTTGAACAGGGGTTCCACCGGGGAGCTGTTTTTT
>TRBD1|TRBJ2-5|TRBV9|-
CASSANGQGQETQYF
TGTGCCAGCAGCGCCAATGGACAGGGGCAAGAGACCCAGTACTTC
>TRBD1|TRBJ1-2|TRBV7-3|-
CASSLKGQGESGYTF
TGTGCCAGCAGCTTGAAGGGACAGGGCGAGAGTGGCTACACCTTC
>-|TRBJ1-4|TRBV19|-
CASKAATTNEKLFF
TGTGCCTCGAAGGCGGCAACAACTAATGAAAAACTGTTTTTT
>-|TRBJ1-3|TRBV9|-
CASSVDPTGSGNTIYF
TGTGCCAGCAGCGTAGACCCCACAGGGTCTGGAAACACCATATATTTT
>TRBD1|TRBJ1-5|TRBV5-1|few
CASSNGTGSQPQHF
TGCGCCAGCAGCAACGGGACAGGGAGTCAGCCCCAGCATTTT
>-|TRBJ1-5|TRBV19|-
CASMGPYSNQPQHF
TGTGCAAGCATGGGCCCTTATAGCAATCAGCCCCAGCATTTT
>-|TRBJ1-1|TRBV13|-
CASSKDRAPLNTEAFF
TGTGCCAGCAGCAAAGACAGAGCCCCACTGAACACTGAAGCTTTCTTT
>TRBD2|TRBJ2-1|TRBV13|-
CASSTAGLKYNEQFF
TGTGCCAGCAGCACGGCGGGACTAAAATACAATGAGCAGTTCTTC
>TRBD1|TRBJ1-5|TRBV6-5|-
CASSYSAGGGNQPQHF
TGTGCCAGCAGTTACTCCGCAGGGGGAGGCAATCAGCCCCAGCATTTT
>-|TRBJ2-1|TRBV7-6|-
CASSLGGPYNEQFF
TGTGCCAGCAGCTTAGGCGGCCCCTACAATGAGCAGTTCTTC
>TRBD1|TRBJ1-6|TRBV7-9|-
CASSRGQGGSPLHF
TGTGCCAGCAGCCGCGGACAGGGCGGGTCACCCCTCCACTTT
>-|TRBJ2-4|TRBV5-6|-
CASSSQEVKNIQYF
TGTGCCAGCAGCAGCCAGGAGGTCAAAAACATTCAGTACTTC
>TRBD2|TRBJ2-3|TRBV5-6|-
CASSFSIAGGPYTQYF
TGTGCCAGCAGCTTCAGCATAGCGGGGGGGCCGTATACGCAGTATTTT
>TRBD1|TRBJ2-7|TRBV5-1|-
CASSPQGARQYF
TGCGCCAGCAGCCCACAGGGGGCGCGGCAGTACTTC